These 31 T cell receptor beta chains share one sample of origin, sequenced in a study of blood T cell repertoires in COVID-19. Sequencing was performed with immunoSEQ multiplex PCR; in TCRdb, only in-frame clones are kept and a portion is missing. The sample holds about 210,000 clones, roughly 87% seen once. Sequencing was performed on peripheral blood. Receptors were obtained from a woman aged 55-75 years with COVID-19, enrolled during active disease.

The genes are TRBV29-1 and TRBJ1-1; D not resolved. This CDR3 is 15 amino acids long. With 5 bases removed from V and 0 bases from J, the gap between germline ends came to 16 bases. Per germline, CDR1 SQVTM and CDR2 ANQGSEA. The CDR3 protein is CSVPGGSAVNTEAFF. The CDR3 coding sequence is TGCAGCGTTCCCGGAGGATCGGCGGTGAACACTGAAGCTTTCTTT.

This clone came up once. The V gene is TRBV30, the J gene TRBJ2-2, with a weak D call TRBD1 (5 bases). This CDR3 has 18 residues. Germline V gives CDR1 GTSNPN, CDR2 SVGIG (reference sequence). V shed 3 bases and J shed 1 base, with 21 bases lying between them. The CDR3 DNA sequence: TGTGCCTGGAGCCCGTCGGGTAGGGGAAAGGGGAACACCGGGGAGCTGTTTTTT. This encodes CAWSPSGRGKGNTGELFF.

This chain joins TRBV5-1 and TRBJ1-6, with a tentative D call TRBD1 (5 bases). Deletions cut 5 bases from V and 10 bases from J, with 19 bases between. The CDR3 contains 15 residues. Germline CDR1 and CDR2: SGHRS and YFSETQ. The CDR3 loop reads CASSPETALYSPLHF. In nucleotides, the CDR3 is TGCGCCAGCAGTCCCGAGACAGCCTTATACTCACCCCTCCACTTT.

The rearrangement uses TRBV4-2 and TRBJ1-1; TRBD1 matches at 7 bases. The germline CDR1 and CDR2 sequences are LGHNA and YNFKEQ. This CDR3 contains 14 residues. Trimming at V came to 3 bases and at J to 5 bases, leaving 6 bases not matched to a gene. The CDR3 spells CASSQETGMTEAFF. DNA of the CDR3: TGTGCCAGCAGCCAGGAGACAGGGATGACTGAAGCTTTCTTT.

This clone came up once. The chain uses TRBV27 and TRBJ2-1; 11 positions match TRBD2. Trimming cost V 2 bases and J 6 bases; bases outside gene matches: 3. Germline V lookup: CDR1 MNHEY, CDR2 SMNVEV (reference sequence). The length of the CDR3 is 15 residues. CDR3 DNA: TGTGCCAGCAGTTTAAGTAGCGGGGGGGGCAATGAGCAGTTCTTC. This encodes CASSLSSGGGNEQFF.

This chain uses TRBV5-4 with TRBJ2-3; 11 positions match TRBD2. Germline V lookup: CDR1 SGHNT, CDR2 YYREEE (reference sequence). V gave up 2 bases and J gave up 3 bases; unmatched junction bases: 5. This CDR3 contains 16 residues. In nucleotides, the CDR3 is TGTGCCAGCAGCTTAATAGCGGGGGGGCCGACAGATACGCAGTATTTT. This gives the protein CASSLIAGGPTDTQYF.

Comments on this clone: The identical CDR3 is also encoded by other nucleotide sequences in the sample. V is TRBV28 and J is TRBJ1-1, with D possibly matching TRBD1 (5 bases). The CDR3 is 14 residues long. Trimming left V 2 bases short and J 1 base short, with 8 bases between. The germline CDR1 and CDR2 sequences are MDHEN and SYDVKM. CDR3 DNA: TGTGCCAGCAGTTTAAGGGGCACGAACACTGAAGCTTTCTTT. It yields the protein CASSLRGTNTEAFF.

The V gene is TRBV3-1 (or the pseudogene TRBV3-2), the J gene TRBJ1-3, with a weak D call TRBD1 (5 bases). The ends were cut back, 1 base at V and 7 bases at J, with 11 bases in the middle. The CDR3 length is 14 residues. The V gene's germline CDR1 is LGHDT and CDR2 YNNKEL (reference sequence). This CDR3 reads CASSQGRGVNTIYF. The CDR3 nucleotides are TGTGCCAGCAGCCAAGGACGGGGGGTCAACACCATATATTTT.

This chain links TRBV29-1 with TRBJ1-1, with D uncertain. Germline CDR1 SQVTM, CDR2 ANQGSEA. V was cut by 4 bases and J by 1 base, with 7 bases left in between. The length of the CDR3 is 12 residues. The CDR3 sequence is CSVGSSNTEAFF. The CDR3 bases are TGCAGCGTTGGTAGTTCGAACACTGAAGCTTTCTTT.

The J gene is TRBJ2-5, the V gene TRBV15, with a weak D call TRBD1 (5 bases). Trimming left V 5 bases short and J 2 bases short, with 15 bases between. The CDR3 is 15 amino acids. Germline CDR1 reads LNHNV; CDR2 reads YYDKDF (reference sequence). The CDR3 sequence is CATSARQRHQETQYF. The CDR3 DNA reads TGTGCCACCAGCGCCCGACAGAGACATCAAGAGACCCAGTACTTC.

This chain connects TRBV7-3 to TRBJ1-6, with D hard to call. There are 17 residues in the CDR3. V lost 5 bases, J lost 0 bases, and 14 bases lay in between. Germline CDR1 is SGHTA and CDR2 is FQGTGA. The CDR3: CASSQNSRSSYNSPLHF. The CDR3 coding sequence is TGTGCCAGCAGCCAAAACAGCCGCAGCTCCTATAATTCACCCCTCCACTTT.

The J gene is TRBJ2-2, the V gene TRBV24-1; 12 bases agree with TRBD1. This CDR3 contains 17 residues. J was trimmed by 1 base and V by 6 bases; bases with no gene match: 5. Looked up from germline, CDR1 is KGHDR and CDR2 is SFDVKD. This CDR3 is CATSPGTGGGNTGELFF. The CDR3 DNA reads TGTGCCACCAGTCCCGGGACAGGGGGCGGGAACACCGGGGAGCTGTTTTTT.

This sequence joins TRBV5-6 and TRBJ1-1; D ambiguous. The CDR3 sequence is 11 residues long. Germline values: CDR1 SGHDT, CDR2 YYEEEE. V lost 4 bases to trimming and J lost 2 bases, with 3 bases between them. CDR3 sequence: CASSLNTEAFF. CDR3 nucleotides: TGTGCCAGCAGCCTAAACACTGAAGCTTTCTTT. Filled out from reference TRBV5-6 and TRBJ1-1, the complete variable domain reads DAGVTQSPTHLIKTRGQQVTLRCSPKSGHDTVSWYQQALGQGPQFIFQYYEEEERQRGNFPDRFSGHQFPNYSSELNVNALLLGDSALYLCASSLNTEAFFGQGTRLTVV.

This chain joins TRBV28 and TRBJ2-3; TRBD2 might be the D (6 bases). Trimming cost V 0 bases and J 1 base, with 14 bases left between them. This CDR3 region has 17 residues. From germline, CDR1 is MDHEN and CDR2 SYDVKM. The CDR3 sequence is CASSLWSPGEGTDTQYF. DNA for the CDR3: TGTGCCAGCAGTTTATGGTCCCCGGGAGAAGGCACAGATACGCAGTATTTT.

The V and J genes are TRBV6-5 and TRBJ1-4; tentatively, D is TRBD1 (5 bases). Looked up from germline, CDR1 is MNHEY and CDR2 is SVGAGI. CDR3 length equals 15 residues. Trimming cost V 0 bases and J 5 bases, with 10 bases left between them. DNA of the CDR3: TGTGCCAGCAGTTACTCGCCTTGGGGCAATGAAAAACTGTTTTTT. It translates to CASSYSPWGNEKLFF.

The chain has TRBV6-2 or TRBV6-3 and TRBJ1-4; the D gene is possibly TRBD1 (6 bases). The CDR3 sequence is 15 residues long. The ends were cut back, 3 bases at V and 7 bases at J, with 15 bases in the middle. Germline CDR1 reads MNHEY; CDR2 reads SVGEGT. DNA of the CDR3: TGTGCCAGCAGTTATGGGGGCGAAGTGGGTGAAAAACTGTTTTTT. This encodes CASSYGGEVGEKLFF.

In the case of this clone: The junction differs from germline at one of its ends, possibly a read error. CDR3: CASSLGLAGGRPQYF. The CDR3 region has the DNA TGCGCCAGCAGTTTGGGACTAGCGGGAGGGCGCCCGCAGTATTTT. J is TRBJ2-3 and V is TRBV5-1; 16 bases fit TRBD2. The CDR3 is 15 amino acids. Germline lookup yields CDR1 SGHRS and CDR2 YFSETQ.

The rearrangement joins TRBV6-1 to TRBJ2-2; D unclear. In germline, CDR1 is MNHNS, CDR2 SASEGT. Trimming removed 3 bases from V and 0 bases from J, with 8 bases in between. The CDR3 runs to 15 residues. CDR3 region: CASSERSPNTGELFF. Written as DNA, the CDR3 is TGTGCCAGCAGTGAGCGATCGCCGAACACCGGGGAGCTGTTTTTT.

The chain carries TRBV3-1 (or the pseudogene TRBV3-2) and TRBJ2-3; 16 positions agree with TRBD2. The CDR3 is made up of 15 amino acids. Germline-derived CDR1 and CDR2 are LGHDT and YNNKEL (reference sequence). The V gene end was trimmed by 4 bases and the J gene end by 9 bases; junction bases not matched to a gene: 4. This chain's CDR3 is CASSLGTSGRETQYF. The CDR3 DNA is TGTGCCAGCAGCCTAGGGACTAGCGGGAGGGAGACGCAGTATTTT.

This clone was found once. The J gene is TRBJ1-5, the V gene TRBV5-5; D may be TRBD1 (6 bases). Trimming removed 0 bases at V and 6 bases at J, with 10 bases between. The CDR3 covers 14 residues. CDR1 is SGHKS and CDR2 is YYEKEE in the germline V gene (reference sequence). The CDR3 reads CASSLVGGAQPQHF. The CDR3 DNA follows: TGTGCCAGCAGCTTGGTTGGGGGGGCTCAGCCCCAGCATTTT.

The chain links TRBV7-3 to TRBJ2-6; D uncertain. V lost 6 bases to trimming and J lost 4 bases, with 16 bases between them. This CDR3 is built from 16 residues. Germline V gene data show CDR1 as SGHTA and CDR2 as FQGTGA. This chain's CDR3 is CASRGDGQAGANVLTF. CDR3 in DNA: TGTGCCAGCAGAGGCGACGGCCAGGCCGGGGCCAACGTCCTGACTTTC.

The V call is TRBV5-5, the J call TRBJ2-5; TRBD1 matches at 10 bases. The CDR3 contains 16 residues. The V and J ends lost 2 bases and 5 bases, in that order; junction bases with no gene match: 9. Germline CDR1 and CDR2: SGHKS and YYEKEE (reference sequence). This chain's CDR3 is CASSFSPGQGQETQYF. In nucleotides, the CDR3 is TGTGCCAGCAGCTTTAGCCCGGGACAGGGGCAGGAGACCCAGTACTTC.

The gene calls are TRBV11-3 and TRBJ2-3, with 8 bases matching TRBD2. Trimming removed 5 bases from V and 2 bases from J; junction bases left unmatched: 6. This CDR3 region has 15 residues. Germline lookup yields CDR1 SGHNT and CDR2 YENEEA. The DNA for the CDR3 is TGTGCCAGCAGCCGATCTAGCGGGTACACAGATACGCAGTATTTT. This translates into CASSRSSGYTDTQYF.

V is TRBV30 and J is TRBJ2-1; possibly TRBD2 for D (5 bases). The V end lost 2 bases, the J end lost 4 bases, and 12 bases lay between the germline ends. CDR1 GTSNPN and CDR2 SVGIG come from the germline V gene (reference sequence). The CDR3 is 14 residues long. CDR3 amino acids: CAWSLRLQYNEQFF. The CDR3 DNA follows: TGTGCCTGGAGTCTCAGACTACAATACAATGAGCAGTTCTTC.

The chain links TRBV6-5 to TRBJ1-5, with D perhaps TRBD1 (6 bases). The V gene's germline CDR1 is MNHEY and CDR2 SVGAGI. The CDR3 is 13 residues long. V was shortened by 6 bases and J by 3 bases, with 9 bases between the two germline ends. The CDR3 bases are TGTGCCAGCAGGACAGGTGACAATCAGCCCCAGCATTTT. This translates into CASRTGDNQPQHF.

V is TRBV6-1 and J is TRBJ2-7; the D is unclear. CDR3 length equals 13 residues. Germline lookup yields CDR1 MNHNS and CDR2 SASEGT. Between the trimmed V and J ends, which lost 1 base and 4 bases, there was a span of 8 bases. CDR3 amino acids: CASSEGQDYEQYV. CDR3 bases: TGTGCCAGCAGTGAAGGGCAGGATTACGAGCAGTACGTC.

V and J are TRBV28 and TRBJ2-3; TRBD2 aligns across 11 bases. Germline CDR1 is MDHEN and CDR2 is SYDVKM. This CDR3 region has 16 residues. Losses at the gene ends were 3 bases for V and 3 bases for J; bases not matched to a gene: 5. CDR3 in amino acids: CASSFGLAGGTDTQYF. The CDR3 nucleotides are TGTGCCAGCAGTTTCGGGCTAGCGGGGGGAACAGATACGCAGTATTTT.

The chain links TRBV7-9 to TRBJ2-7; TRBD2 aligns across 8 bases. After removal of 2 bases from V and 7 bases from J, the junction contained 7 bases not matched to a gene. The CDR3 is 14 residues long. CDR1 is SEHNR and CDR2 is FQNEAQ in the germline V gene (reference sequence). CDR3 sequence: CASSLLSGSGEQYF. DNA for the CDR3: TGTGCCAGCAGCTTACTAAGCGGGAGTGGAGAGCAGTACTTC.

The V and J genes are TRBV9 and TRBJ2-3; D is possibly TRBD2 (5 bases). Germline V gene data show CDR1 as SGDLS and CDR2 as YYNGEE. V shed 0 bases and J shed 0 bases, with 8 bases lying between them. The CDR3 is 15 amino acids. This CDR3 reads CASSVGGRSTDTQYF. CDR3 in DNA: TGTGCCAGCAGCGTAGGCGGGCGTAGCACAGATACGCAGTATTTT.

The table lists this clone with a few counts. This chain uses TRBV29-1 with TRBJ2-1; TRBD2 might be the D (6 bases). V dropped 5 bases and J dropped 5 bases, with 19 bases sitting between them. From germline, CDR1 is SQVTM and CDR2 ANQGSEA. CDR3 length: 15 residues. DNA for the CDR3: TGCAGCGTTTTGAGGCGGGATTTTAAGGACAATGAGCAGTTCTTC. Translated, it gives CSVLRRDFKDNEQFF.

This clone was seen a few times. The chain links TRBV19 to TRBJ1-2, with D possibly matching TRBD1 (5 bases). The CDR3 length is 12 residues. The germline V gene has CDR1 LNHDA and CDR2 SQIVND (reference sequence). Trimming removed 8 bases from V and 2 bases from J, with 9 bases in between. CDR3 nucleotide sequence: TGTGCCAGTGCCAGGGAAAACTATGGCTACACCTTC. Translation: CASARENYGYTF.